The entry that follows covers one TCR beta chain sequence. Its antigen is not identified. This entry comes from a study of cytomegalovirus exposure and HLA in healthy donors. The germline V and J ends were trimmed by 5 bases and 4 bases, with 12 bases remaining between them. The germline V gene has CDR1 MNHEY and CDR2 SMNVEV (reference sequence). This CDR3 comprises 13 residues. General study results and limits: The authors later found TCR association rates varying by HLA locus, with DRB1 most and HLA-C fewest. Among immune exposure information, only CMV serostatus was available. V- and J-gene trimming of TCR beta was linked (in a later analysis) to a missense DCLRE1C variant.

Use of 60 Vbeta and 13 Jbeta primers characterized the PCR. Clones were sequenced by immunoSEQ multiplex PCR, and TCRdb holds only the in-frame ones, with some missing. This table holds approximately 180,000 clones, under 85% found once. This chain joins TRBV27 and TRBJ2-7; tentatively, D is TRBD1 (5 bases). Source material: PBMCs. The TCR was taken from a human donor in good health. The CDR3 DNA sequence: TGTGCCAGCAGTCAAGGGGCGAATTACGAGCAGTACTTC. As protein: CASSQGANYEQYF.